These T cell receptor beta chains were read from a single sample in a study of OX40 agonist ivuxolimab in advanced cancers. Profiled with immunoSEQ multiplex PCR; TCRdb holds only in-frame clones, not every one. The table has under 30,000 clones, about 76% seen once. Source: CD4+ or CD8+ T cells sorted from blood, taken in a trial of the OX40 agonist ivuxolimab. The receptors stem from an adult with an advanced solid tumor such as melanoma, head and neck, liver or kidney cancer. Each CDR3 is given with its conserved first and last residue. Each record gives: V gene, clone size, D gene, J gene, CDR3 DNA, CDR3 protein. D genes are given only for firm matches. Not every row has a clone size; where given, it reads once, few, many or a size class.

v_gene: TRBV6-6
abundance: NA
d_gene: NA
j_gene: TRBJ1-2
CDR3nt: TGTGCCAGCAGGGATTTTGGCTACACCTTC
CDR3aa: CASRDFGYTF

v_gene: TRBV5-1
abundance: NA
d_gene: NA
j_gene: TRBJ2-3
CDR3nt: TGCGCCAGCAGCCAACGCGGGGAGTCGGGCACAGATACGCAGTATTTT
CDR3aa: CASSQRGESGTDTQYF

v_gene: TRBV18
abundance: NA
d_gene: TRBD1
j_gene: TRBJ2-5
CDR3nt: TGTGCCAGCTCATCGAAGGACAGGGAGGTAGAGACCCAGTACTTC
CDR3aa: CASSSKDREVETQYF

v_gene: TRBV18
abundance: few
d_gene: NA
j_gene: TRBJ1-2
CDR3nt: TGTGCCAGCTCACCACTGGGCGGCGATGGCTACACCTTC
CDR3aa: CASSPLGGDGYTF

v_gene: TRBV2
abundance: once
d_gene: NA
j_gene: TRBJ1-1
CDR3nt: TGTGCCAGCAGTGAACAGGCAGGGGTGGAGAACACTGAAGCTTTCTTT
CDR3aa: CASSEQAGVENTEAFF

v_gene: TRBV19
abundance: NA
d_gene: TRBD1
j_gene: TRBJ2-7
CDR3nt: TGTGCCAGTAGTCCCTCCGGGACAGGCTACTACGAGCAGTACTTC
CDR3aa: CASSPSGTGYYEQYF

v_gene: TRBV4-3
abundance: NA
d_gene: TRBD1
j_gene: TRBJ2-5
CDR3nt: TGCGCCAGCAGCCGCCGGACAGGGGAAGAGACCCAGTACTTC
CDR3aa: CASSRRTGEETQYF

v_gene: TRBV5-4
abundance: NA
d_gene: TRBD1
j_gene: TRBJ2-3
CDR3nt: TGTGCCAGCAGCTCGACAGGGACAGATACGCAGTATTTT
CDR3aa: CASSSTGTDTQYF

v_gene: TRBV6-5
abundance: NA
d_gene: TRBD1
j_gene: TRBJ2-7
CDR3nt: TGTGCCAGCACCTCGCGGACAGGGGGCGACGAGCAGTACTTC
CDR3aa: CASTSRTGGDEQYF

v_gene: TRBV6-8
abundance: NA
d_gene: NA
j_gene: TRBJ1-2
CDR3nt: TGTGCCAGCAGTTACACACAGTCTGGCTACACCTTC
CDR3aa: CASSYTQSGYTF

v_gene: TRBV7-8
abundance: NA
d_gene: NA
j_gene: TRBJ2-3
CDR3nt: TGTGCCAGCAGCTACGGGGCTCCGGGCACAGATACGCAGTATTTT
CDR3aa: CASSYGAPGTDTQYF

v_gene: TRBV5-1
abundance: NA
d_gene: TRBD1
j_gene: TRBJ2-2
CDR3nt: TGCGCCAGCAGCTTGACAGGGGCGGGCGGGGAGCTGTTTTTT
CDR3aa: CASSLTGAGGELFF

v_gene: TRBV27
abundance: NA
d_gene: NA
j_gene: TRBJ2-3
CDR3nt: TGTGCCAGCAGTCCCCGGACAGACACAGATACGCAGTATTTT
CDR3aa: CASSPRTDTDTQYF

v_gene: TRBV11-2
abundance: NA
d_gene: NA
j_gene: TRBJ2-2
CDR3nt: TGTGCCAGCAGCCAGGTGTTCGTGAGATCCGGGGAGCTGTTTTTT
CDR3aa: CASSQVFVRSGELFF

v_gene: TRBV10-2
abundance: NA
d_gene: NA
j_gene: TRBJ2-3
CDR3nt: TGCGCCAGCAGTGATTGGCCGCGCACAGATACGCAGTATTTT
CDR3aa: CASSDWPRTDTQYF

v_gene: TRBV7-9
abundance: NA
d_gene: TRBD2
j_gene: TRBJ2-3
CDR3nt: TGTGCCAGCAGCTTAAGGTCTAGCGGGGAAGCAGATACGCAGTATTTT
CDR3aa: CASSLRSSGEADTQYF

v_gene: TRBV29-1
abundance: once
d_gene: TRBD1
j_gene: TRBJ2-2
CDR3nt: TGCAGCGTTGAAGAAGGGGACAGGATCACCGGGGAGCTGTTTTTT
CDR3aa: CSVEEGDRITGELFF

v_gene: TRBV5-1
abundance: NA
d_gene: NA
j_gene: TRBJ2-5
CDR3nt: TGCGCCAGCAGCTTGGTACGTCTGGAACAAGAGACCCAGTACTTC
CDR3aa: CASSLVRLEQETQYF

v_gene: TRBV7-6
abundance: once
d_gene: TRBD2
j_gene: TRBJ2-1
CDR3nt: TGTGCCAGCAGCTTAGTTGAAGCGGGGACCTACAATGAGCAGTTCTTC
CDR3aa: CASSLVEAGTYNEQFF

v_gene: TRBV9
abundance: once
d_gene: TRBD2
j_gene: TRBJ2-1
CDR3nt: TGTGCCAGCAGCGTAGTGGGCGGGGGGGTGTTGGATGAGCAGTTCTTC
CDR3aa: CASSVVGGGVLDEQFF

v_gene: TRBV10-3
abundance: few
d_gene: TRBD1
j_gene: TRBJ1-1
CDR3nt: TGTGCCATCAGCATACAGGGGACCAACACTGAAGCTTTCTTT
CDR3aa: CAISIQGTNTEAFF

v_gene: TRBV27
abundance: few
d_gene: NA
j_gene: TRBJ2-7
CDR3nt: TGTGCCAGCAGTCCGCGGACGGCCGAGGGTTACGAGCAGTACTTC
CDR3aa: CASSPRTAEGYEQYF

v_gene: TRBV13
abundance: NA
d_gene: NA
j_gene: TRBJ2-7
CDR3nt: TGTGCCAGCAGCTTAGCGCGGCAGTCCTACGAGCAGTACTTC
CDR3aa: CASSLARQSYEQYF

v_gene: TRBV23-1
abundance: NA
d_gene: TRBD1
j_gene: TRBJ2-3
CDR3nt: TGCGCCAGCAGCCGACACGAGGGACAGGGGTTGGAAGATACGCAGTATTTT
CDR3aa: CASSRHEGQGLEDTQYF

v_gene: TRBV5-8
abundance: NA
d_gene: NA
j_gene: TRBJ1-2
CDR3nt: TGTGCCAGCAGCCTTCGGGGCAGGGAGTTGGATGGCTACACCTTC
CDR3aa: CASSLRGRELDGYTF

v_gene: TRBV4-2
abundance: NA
d_gene: NA
j_gene: TRBJ2-2
CDR3nt: TGTGCCAGCAGCCAAGAAATCGGGTCCACCGGGGAGCTGTTTTTT
CDR3aa: CASSQEIGSTGELFF

v_gene: TRBV27
abundance: NA
d_gene: TRBD1
j_gene: TRBJ1-4
CDR3nt: TGTGCCAGCAGTCCCTGGACAGGGGGCGAGAGTGAAAAACTGTTTTTT
CDR3aa: CASSPWTGGESEKLFF

v_gene: TRBV4-3
abundance: NA
d_gene: NA
j_gene: TRBJ1-5
CDR3nt: TGCGCCAGCAGCCAACGGGCAGTCGATAGCAATCAGCCCCAGCATTTT
CDR3aa: CASSQRAVDSNQPQHF

v_gene: TRBV13
abundance: NA
d_gene: NA
j_gene: TRBJ1-1
CDR3nt: TGTGCCAGCAGCTTAGGCCAGATAAACACTGAAGCTTTCTTT
CDR3aa: CASSLGQINTEAFF

v_gene: TRBV7-3
abundance: NA
d_gene: NA
j_gene: TRBJ2-7
CDR3nt: TGTGCCAGCAGCTTAGCTTCGGACAGACACTACGAGCAGTACTTC
CDR3aa: CASSLASDRHYEQYF

v_gene: TRBV4-2
abundance: NA
d_gene: TRBD2
j_gene: TRBJ2-5
CDR3nt: TGTGCCAGCAGCCGTCTGGCGGGGGGGGTGGAGACCCAGTACTTC
CDR3aa: CASSRLAGGVETQYF

v_gene: TRBV2
abundance: NA
d_gene: NA
j_gene: TRBJ1-5
CDR3nt: TGTGCCAGCAGTGAAGGGACATCGAGCAATCAGCCCCAGCATTTT
CDR3aa: CASSEGTSSNQPQHF

v_gene: TRBV30
abundance: NA
d_gene: NA
j_gene: TRBJ1-5
CDR3nt: TGTGCCTGGAGGACCCCGGCGGGTCAGCCCCAGCATTTT
CDR3aa: CAWRTPAGQPQHF

v_gene: TRBV19
abundance: NA
d_gene: NA
j_gene: TRBJ1-1
CDR3nt: TGTGCCAGTACTACAGGGAAGCTGAGTGAAGCTTTCTTT
CDR3aa: CASTTGKLSEAFF

v_gene: TRBV11-1
abundance: NA
d_gene: TRBD1
j_gene: TRBJ2-7
CDR3nt: TGTGCCAGCAGCTTAAGGACAGGGTCATTCGACGAGCAGTACTTC
CDR3aa: CASSLRTGSFDEQYF

v_gene: TRBV6-5
abundance: NA
d_gene: TRBD1
j_gene: TRBJ2-3
CDR3nt: TGTGCCAGCAGTCGACAGGGGGCCGGAGATACGCAGTATTTT
CDR3aa: CASSRQGAGDTQYF

v_gene: TRBV2
abundance: NA
d_gene: TRBD2
j_gene: TRBJ2-2
CDR3nt: TGTGCCAGCATAGCGGGCGGTAACACCGGGGAGCTGTTTTTT
CDR3aa: CASIAGGNTGELFF

v_gene: TRBV6-6
abundance: NA
d_gene: NA
j_gene: TRBJ1-2
CDR3nt: TGTGCCAGCAGTGTACTGGGGGGCAGGGAGGATGGCTACACCTTC
CDR3aa: CASSVLGGREDGYTF

v_gene: TRBV5-5
abundance: NA
d_gene: TRBD2
j_gene: TRBJ2-1
CDR3nt: TGTGCCAGCAGTCCGGGGACTAGCGGGGGCTACAATGAGCAGTTCTTC
CDR3aa: CASSPGTSGGYNEQFF

v_gene: TRBV7-6
abundance: NA
d_gene: NA
j_gene: TRBJ2-5
CDR3nt: TGTGCCAGCAGCTTCGGAGGGGAGACCCAGTACTTC
CDR3aa: CASSFGGETQYF

v_gene: TRBV30
abundance: NA
d_gene: NA
j_gene: TRBJ1-6
CDR3nt: TGTGCCTGGAGCCTAGCGCCTATCGGGTCACCCCTCCACTTT
CDR3aa: CAWSLAPIGSPLHF

v_gene: TRBV9
abundance: medium-sized
d_gene: TRBD1
j_gene: TRBJ1-3
CDR3nt: TGTGCCAGCAGCTTGACAGGGGACTCTGGAAACACCATATATTTT
CDR3aa: CASSLTGDSGNTIYF

v_gene: TRBV6-5
abundance: few
d_gene: NA
j_gene: TRBJ1-2
CDR3nt: TGTGCCAGCACCGAGGGGAATGGCTACACCTTC
CDR3aa: CASTEGNGYTF

v_gene: TRBV9
abundance: NA
d_gene: NA
j_gene: TRBJ1-1
CDR3nt: TGTGCCAGCAGCGTAGGAGGGCAGGGACCGAACACTGAAGCTTTCTTT
CDR3aa: CASSVGGQGPNTEAFF

v_gene: TRBV13
abundance: NA
d_gene: TRBD1
j_gene: TRBJ2-2
CDR3nt: TGTGCCAGCAGCAGCGGGACAGGGGTGGCCACCGGGGAGCTGTTTTTT
CDR3aa: CASSSGTGVATGELFF

v_gene: TRBV6-1
abundance: NA
d_gene: NA
j_gene: TRBJ1-2
CDR3nt: TGTGCCAGCAAACGGGGGGTCGATGGCTACACCTTC
CDR3aa: CASKRGVDGYTF

v_gene: TRBV19
abundance: NA
d_gene: TRBD1
j_gene: TRBJ2-5
CDR3nt: TGTGCCAGTAGTATCTTTGGCAGGGGGGAGACCCAGTACTTC
CDR3aa: CASSIFGRGETQYF

v_gene: TRBV5-8
abundance: NA
d_gene: TRBD1
j_gene: TRBJ1-6
CDR3nt: TGTGCCAGCAGCCTGACAGGGGCTTCCAATTCACCCCTCCACTTT
CDR3aa: CASSLTGASNSPLHF

v_gene: TRBV4-3
abundance: NA
d_gene: NA
j_gene: TRBJ2-3
CDR3nt: TGCGCCAGCAGCCTAGTGGAGGGAGATACGCAGTATTTT
CDR3aa: CASSLVEGDTQYF

v_gene: TRBV9
abundance: NA
d_gene: NA
j_gene: TRBJ2-4
CDR3nt: TGTGCCAGCAGCGCTCCGGAGAGGGACATTCAGTACTTC
CDR3aa: CASSAPERDIQYF

v_gene: TRBV2
abundance: NA
d_gene: TRBD2
j_gene: TRBJ2-3
CDR3nt: TGTGCCAGCAGTGGACTAGCCACTAGCACAGATACGCAGTATTTT
CDR3aa: CASSGLATSTDTQYF